Described below is a single T cell receptor beta chain sequence and its context. The V and J ends lost 6 bases and 14 bases respectively, with 14 bases between them. This CDR3 contains 12 residues. In germline, CDR1 is MNHEY, CDR2 SMNVEV (reference sequence). Primers included in the PCR were 60 Vbeta and 13 Jbeta primers. The method was immunoSEQ multiplex PCR; TCRdb's version includes in-frame clones alone and lacks a portion of them. The sample lists 150,000 or so clones, almost 80% occurring once. The entry originates in a study of cytomegalovirus exposure and HLA in healthy donors. The J gene is TRBJ1-6, the V gene TRBV27; D possibly corresponds to TRBD1 (5 bases). What was sequenced was PBMCs. The TCR comes from a woman in her forties or fifties in good health and CMV-seropositive. The CDR3 sequence is CASRPSGGALHF. The DNA for the CDR3 is TGTGCCAGCAGACCCTCGGGAGGGGCCCTCCACTTT.